This T cell receptor beta chain stems from a study of OX40 agonist ivuxolimab in advanced cancers. Study background: Among those enrolled, mean age was about 60 years (range about 20 to 79) and about 82% were male. Previous treatment with anti-PD-1, anti-PD-L1 or anti-CTLA-4 therapy was allowed; over 35% had received some. Study-wide findings and caveats: In CD8+ T cells, expanded clones were on average more numerous than in CD4+. Clonal expansion by week 6 occurred in CD4+ and CD8+ blood T cells (at 0.1 to 3.0 mg/kg).

Using immunoSEQ multiplex PCR, the repertoire was profiled, and TCRdb retains in-frame clones only, with some absent. The sample contains tens of thousands of clones, roughly 84% of which appear only once. As regards this clone: No antigen is known for it.

Trimming took 4 bases from V and 8 from J; bases not matched to a gene: 8. This CDR3 spans 15 amino acids. The germline V gene encodes CDR1 SEHNR and CDR2 FQNEAQ (reference sequence). The source was CD4+ or CD8+ T cells sorted from blood, collected in a trial of the OX40 agonist ivuxolimab. The chain has TRBV7-9 and TRBJ2-1; 10 bases agree with TRBD2. The TCR originated in an adult with an advanced solid tumor such as melanoma, head and neck, liver or kidney cancer. Here the CDR3 DNA reads TGTGCCAGCAGCTCATCCGCTAGCGGGAGCGATGAGCAGTTCTTC. Protein: CASSSSASGSDEQFF.